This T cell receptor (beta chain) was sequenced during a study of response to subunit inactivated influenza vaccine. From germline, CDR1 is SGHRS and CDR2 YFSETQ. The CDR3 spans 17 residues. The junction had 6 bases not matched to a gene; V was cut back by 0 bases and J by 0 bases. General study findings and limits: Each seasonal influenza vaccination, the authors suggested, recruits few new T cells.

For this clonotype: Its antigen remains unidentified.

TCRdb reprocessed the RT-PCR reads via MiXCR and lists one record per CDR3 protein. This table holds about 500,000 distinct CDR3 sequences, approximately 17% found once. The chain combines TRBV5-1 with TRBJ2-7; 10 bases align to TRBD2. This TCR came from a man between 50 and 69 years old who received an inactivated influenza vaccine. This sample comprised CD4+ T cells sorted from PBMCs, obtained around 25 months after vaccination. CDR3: CASSLVSGRTNSYEQYF. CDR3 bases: TGCGCCAGCAGCTTGGTTAGCGGGAGGACGAACTCCTACGAGCAGTACTTC.